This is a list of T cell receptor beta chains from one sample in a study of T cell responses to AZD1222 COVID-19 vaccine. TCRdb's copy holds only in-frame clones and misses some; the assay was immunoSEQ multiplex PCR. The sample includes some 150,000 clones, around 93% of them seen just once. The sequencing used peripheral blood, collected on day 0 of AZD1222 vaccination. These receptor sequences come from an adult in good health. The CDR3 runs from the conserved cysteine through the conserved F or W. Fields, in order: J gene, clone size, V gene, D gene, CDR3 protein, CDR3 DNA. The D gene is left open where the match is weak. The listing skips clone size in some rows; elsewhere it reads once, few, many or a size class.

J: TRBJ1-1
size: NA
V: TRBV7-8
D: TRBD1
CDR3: CASSLDRGAEAFF
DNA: TGTGCCAGCAGCTTGGACAGGGGAGCGGAAGCTTTCTTT

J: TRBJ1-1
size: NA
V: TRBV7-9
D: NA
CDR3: CASSRGTEAFF
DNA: TGTGCCAGCAGCCGGGGGACTGAAGCTTTCTTT

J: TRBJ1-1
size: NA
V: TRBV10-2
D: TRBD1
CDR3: CASSVDRGTFSKHTEAFF
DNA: TGCGCCAGCAGCGTAGACAGGGGAACCTTCTCCAAACACACTGAAGCTTTCTTT

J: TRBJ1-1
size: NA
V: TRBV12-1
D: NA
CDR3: CASSLHRGPYLNTEAFF
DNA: TGTGCCAGCAGCCTCCACAGGGGGCCCTATCTGAACACTGAAGCTTTCTTT

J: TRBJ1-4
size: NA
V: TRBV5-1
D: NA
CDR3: CASSLRRTGANEKLFF
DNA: TGCGCCAGCAGCTTGAGACGGACGGGGGCTAATGAAAAACTGTTTTTT

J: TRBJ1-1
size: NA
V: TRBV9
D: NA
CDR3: CASNRRSLNTEAFF
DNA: TGTGCCAGCAACCGTCGGTCGCTGAACACTGAAGCTTTCTTT

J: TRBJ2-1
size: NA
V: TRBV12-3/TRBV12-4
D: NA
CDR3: CASSLGQGRFFF
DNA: TGTGCCAGCAGTTTAGGGCAGGGGAGATTTTTCTTC

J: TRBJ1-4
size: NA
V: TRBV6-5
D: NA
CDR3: CASRNRDGNEKLFF
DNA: TGTGCCAGCCGAAACAGGGACGGGAATGAAAAACTGTTTTTT

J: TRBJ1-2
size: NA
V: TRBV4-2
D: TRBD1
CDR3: CASSQDHRGLDGYTF
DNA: TGTGCCAGCAGCCAAGACCACAGGGGGCTGGATGGCTACACCTTC

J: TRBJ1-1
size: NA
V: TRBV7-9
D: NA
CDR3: CASSFPGEWGTEAFF
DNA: TGTGCCAGCAGCTTTCCCGGGGAGTGGGGCACTGAAGCTTTCTTT

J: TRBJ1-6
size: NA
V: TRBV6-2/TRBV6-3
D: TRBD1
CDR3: CASSSNRGKGNSPLHF
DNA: TGTGCCAGCAGTTCGAACAGGGGGAAGGGTAATTCACCCCTCCACTTT

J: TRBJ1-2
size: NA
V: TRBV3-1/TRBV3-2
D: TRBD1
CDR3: CASSQDGGQGPLSYTF
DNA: TGTGCCAGCAGCCAAGATGGGGGACAGGGACCTTTGAGCTACACCTTC

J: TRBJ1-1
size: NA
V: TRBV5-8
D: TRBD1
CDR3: CASSIPGQGDTEAFF
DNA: TGTGCCAGCAGCATCCCCGGACAGGGAGACACTGAAGCTTTCTTT

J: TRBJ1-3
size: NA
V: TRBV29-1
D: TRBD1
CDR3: CSVEGTGTSGNTIYF
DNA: TGCAGCGTTGAAGGGACAGGGACCTCTGGAAACACCATATATTTT

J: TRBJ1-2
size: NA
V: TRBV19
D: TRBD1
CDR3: CASSIGTGGFYGYTF
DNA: TGTGCCAGTAGTATCGGGACAGGGGGCTTCTATGGCTACACCTTC

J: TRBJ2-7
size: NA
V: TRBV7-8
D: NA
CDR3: CASSLDGAVRRWYEQYF
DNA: TGTGCCAGCAGCTTAGACGGGGCGGTAAGGAGGTGGTACGAGCAGTACTTC

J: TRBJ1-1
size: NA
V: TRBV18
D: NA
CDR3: CASSPPPQGITEAFF
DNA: TGTGCCAGCTCACCACCTCCGCAGGGGATCACTGAAGCTTTCTTT

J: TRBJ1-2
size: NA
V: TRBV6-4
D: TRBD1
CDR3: CASSAQSTGEGYTF
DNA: TGTGCCAGCAGTGCCCAATCGACAGGGGAGGGCTACACCTTC

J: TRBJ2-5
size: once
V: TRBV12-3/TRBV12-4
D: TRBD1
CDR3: CASSSQGKETQYF
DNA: TGTGCCAGCAGCTCACAGGGGAAAGAGACCCAGTACTTC

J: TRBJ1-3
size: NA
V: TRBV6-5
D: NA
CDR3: CASKPQDRGNTIYF
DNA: TGTGCCAGCAAACCACAGGATCGGGGAAACACCATATATTTT

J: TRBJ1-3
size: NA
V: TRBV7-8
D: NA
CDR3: CASSATGLTSGNTIYF
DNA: TGTGCCAGCAGCGCAACAGGGCTTACTTCTGGAAACACCATATATTTT

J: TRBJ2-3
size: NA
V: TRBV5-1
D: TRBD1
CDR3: CASSWQGVFADTQYF
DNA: TGCGCCAGCAGCTGGCAGGGGGTGTTTGCAGATACGCAGTATTTT

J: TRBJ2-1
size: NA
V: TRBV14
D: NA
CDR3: CASSRWGLSSSYNEQFF
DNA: TGTGCCAGCAGCCGCTGGGGACTTTCCAGCTCCTACAATGAGCAGTTCTTC

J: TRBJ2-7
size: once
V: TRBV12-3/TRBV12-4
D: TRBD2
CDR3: CASSPTSGRWQYF
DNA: TGTGCCAGCAGTCCGACTAGCGGGAGGTGGCAGTACTTC

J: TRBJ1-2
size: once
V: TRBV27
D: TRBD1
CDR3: CASSLRAGGVPGYTF
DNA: TGTGCCAGCAGTTTAAGGGCAGGGGGCGTACCTGGCTACACCTTC

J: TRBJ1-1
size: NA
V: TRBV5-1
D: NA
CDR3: CASSLKFTGNYRIGTEAFF
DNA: TGCGCCAGCAGCTTGAAGTTTACAGGGAATTATAGGATTGGCACTGAAGCTTTCTTT

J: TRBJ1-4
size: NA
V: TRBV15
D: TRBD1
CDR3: CATGDRDGWELFF
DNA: TGTGCCACCGGGGACAGGGATGGTTGGGAACTGTTTTTT

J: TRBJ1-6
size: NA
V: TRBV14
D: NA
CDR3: CASSQDLGVNSPLHF
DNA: TGTGCCAGCAGCCAGGACCTGGGGGTTAATTCACCCCTCCACTTT

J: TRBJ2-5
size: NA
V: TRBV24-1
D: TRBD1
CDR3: CATPRGTGRLETQYF
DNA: TGTGCCACCCCTCGGGGGACAGGGAGATTAGAGACCCAGTACTTC

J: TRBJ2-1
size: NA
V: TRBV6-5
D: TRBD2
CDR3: CASRGDSGYNEQFF
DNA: TGTGCCAGCAGAGGGGATAGCGGGTACAATGAGCAGTTCTTC

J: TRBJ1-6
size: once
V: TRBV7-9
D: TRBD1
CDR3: CASSPGDRGTSPLHF
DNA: TGTGCCAGCAGCCCGGGGGACAGGGGGACTTCACCCCTCCACTTT

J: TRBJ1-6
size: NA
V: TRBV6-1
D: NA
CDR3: CASSEIRANSPLHF
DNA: TGTGCCAGCAGTGAAATTCGGGCGAATTCACCCCTCCACTTT

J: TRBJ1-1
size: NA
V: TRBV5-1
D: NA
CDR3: CASSLALRAEAFF
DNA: TGCGCCAGCAGCTTGGCACTCCGGGCTGAAGCTTTCTTT

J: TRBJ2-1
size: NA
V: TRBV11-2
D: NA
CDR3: CASSRDREEEQFF
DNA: TGTGCCAGCAGTCGCGACAGGGAGGAAGAGCAGTTCTTC

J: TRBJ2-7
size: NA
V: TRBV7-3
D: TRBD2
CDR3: CASSMTSGRIYEQYF
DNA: TGTGCCAGCAGTATGACTAGCGGGAGGATCTACGAGCAGTACTTC

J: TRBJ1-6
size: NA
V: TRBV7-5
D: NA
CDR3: CVRSLECGGGTYNSPLHF
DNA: TGTGTCAGAAGCTTAGAATGCGGGGGAGGAACCTATAATTCACCCCTCCACTTT